These 32 T cell receptor beta chains were sequenced from one sample in a study of blood T cells in healthy people across ages. Combining a sample-barcoded 5' primer with a J-beta primer mix, a second PCR ran for roughly 7 to 12 cycles. TCRdb itself ran the 5' RACE reads through MiXCR, one entry per CDR3 protein. The sample contains over 300,000 distinct CDR3 sequences, 45% to 65% of which appear only once. The sample comprised blood. The receptor source for this set is a man aged 60 to 75 in good health.

Only one count was recorded for this clonotype. V usage is TRBV21-1 and J usage is TRBJ2-6; the table names TRBD1, a call not compared with the DNA. TRBV21-1 is termed a pseudogene. The CDR3 is 16 amino acids. This CDR3 is CASSRTASEGANVLTF. DNA for the CDR3: TGTGCCAGCAGCAGGACAGCCTCCGAGGGGGCCAACGTCCTGACTTTC.

This clonotype was detected ten times or more. The rearrangement links TRBV23-1 to TRBJ2-1; possibly TRBD2 for D (5 bases). TRBV23-1 belongs to the ORF category, with a function that is uncertain. The CDR3 consists of 16 residues. V was pared by 8 bases and J by 2 bases, with 19 bases between. The CDR3 is CASQPGGGVPYNEQFF. The CDR3 DNA sequence: TGCGCCAGCCAACCCGGAGGTGGGGTACCCTACAATGAGCAGTTCTTC.

This clonotype was detected a few times. The chain carries TRBV10-2 and TRBJ2-6, with D perhaps being TRBD1 or TRBD2 (5 bases each). Germline CDR1 WSHSY, CDR2 SAAADI. The ends were cut back, 6 bases at V and 0 bases at J, with 15 bases in the middle. The CDR3 consists of 17 residues. The CDR3 nucleotides read TGCGCCAGCAGAGAACCGGGACGGACCTCTGGGGCCAACGTCCTGACTTTC. It yields the protein CASREPGRTSGANVLTF.

A remark on this clonotype: Since a much larger clone is just one base distant, this may be a read error. The rearrangement joins TRBV6-6 to TRBJ2-1; TRBD1 aligns across 8 bases. The CDR3 extends over 14 amino acids. Per the germline V gene, CDR1 is MNHNY and CDR2 is SVGAGI (reference sequence). Trimming removed 5 bases from V and 7 bases from J; junction bases left unmatched: 7. In nucleotides, the CDR3 is TGTGCCAGCAGTGCGGGACAGGAAGGGAATGAGCAGTTCTTC. Amino acids: CASSAGQEGNEQFF.

V is TRBV27 and J is TRBJ1-5; maybe TRBD1 (5 bases). The germline V gene encodes CDR1 MNHEY and CDR2 SMNVEV (reference sequence). The CDR3 consists of 13 residues. V was pared by 6 bases and J by 11 bases, with 17 bases between. This CDR3 is CASSLTGGLSQHF. Written as DNA, the CDR3 is TGTGCCAGCAGCCTCACCGGGGGTTTATCCCAGCATTTT.

In this sample, this clonotype turned up once. The V and J genes are TRBV7-2 and TRBJ2-1; 11 nucleotides align to TRBD2. The CDR3 extends over 15 amino acids. J gave up 8 bases and V 5 bases, and 8 bases lay outside the gene matches. CDR1 and CDR2 from the germline V gene are SGHTA and FQGNSA. The DNA of the CDR3 is TGTGCCAGCAGCCAACATAGCGGGAGGGGCGATGAGCAGTTCTTC. Translated, it gives CASSQHSGRGDEQFF.

The gene calls are TRBV18 and TRBJ1-4, with TRBD1 identical over 8 bases. The CDR3 totals 15 residues. The germline CDR1 and CDR2 sequences are KGHSH and LQKENI. Trimming took 4 bases from V and 7 from J; bases not matched to a gene: 8. As DNA, the CDR3 is TGTGCCAGCTCACTGGATCAGGGGGCTAGTGAAAAACTGTTTTTT. Translation gives CASSLDQGASEKLFF.

In this sample, this clonotype turned up a few times. This chain links TRBV7-2 with TRBJ2-4; 8 nucleotides align to TRBD2. The end of the DNA aligns better with TRBJ2-7, so the J call may be wrong. The CDR3 has 15 amino acids. CDR1 is SGHTA and CDR2 is FQGNSA in the germline V gene. As DNA, the CDR3 is TGTGCCAGCAGCTTAGGTAGCGGGGTTCCCTACGAGCAGTACTTC. Protein sequence: CASSLGSGVPYEQYF.

CDR3 sequence (DNA): TGTGCCAGCAGTTTAGAGGACAGGCGGACCGGGGAGCTGTTTTTT. Its protein product is CASSLEDRRTGELFF. The chain employs TRBV28 and TRBJ2-2; TRBD1 agrees at 7 bases. This CDR3 comprises 15 residues. CDR1 and CDR2 from the germline V gene are MDHEN and SYDVKM. V trimming: 2 bases; J trimming: 5 bases; junction bases outside the gene matches: 5.

This clonotype has a count of ten or more. This chain uses TRBV13 with TRBJ2-3; 10 nucleotides agree with TRBD2. Germline trimming cut 5 bases from V and 1 base from J; bases unmatched to any gene: 3. This CDR3 region has 15 residues. The germline V gene encodes CDR1 PRHDT and CDR2 FYEKMQ (reference sequence). The CDR3 region is CASSLGTSGTDTQYF. DNA for the CDR3: TGTGCCAGCAGCCTCGGGACTAGCGGCACAGATACGCAGTATTTT.

The V and J genes are TRBV14 and TRBJ1-2; TRBD1 aligns across 9 bases. J gave up 4 bases and V 6 bases, and 6 bases lay outside the gene matches. Germline V gene data show CDR1 as SGHDN and CDR2 as FVKESK. The CDR3 has 14 amino acids. CDR3 sequence reads: CASSQTGGSYGYTF. DNA for the CDR3: TGTGCCAGCAGTCAAACAGGGGGCTCCTATGGCTACACCTTC. Based on the CDR3 plus reference TRBV14 and TRBJ1-2, the full variable domain is EAGVTQFPSHSVIEKGQTVTLRCDPISGHDNLYWYRRVMGKEIKFLLHFVKESKQDESGMPNNRFLAERTGGTYSTLKVQPAELEDSGVYFCASSQTGGSYGYTFGSGTRLTVV.

The chain uses TRBV29-1 and TRBJ2-5; D unresolved. The germline V gene has CDR1 SQVTM and CDR2 ANQGSEA. CDR3 length: 12 residues. Trimming removed 7 bases from V and 2 bases from J, with 11 bases in between. The CDR3 here is CSAGRAQETQYF. As DNA, the CDR3 is TGCAGCGCTGGACGGGCGCAAGAGACCCAGTACTTC.

The chain employs TRBV2 and TRBJ1-2, with 7 bases matching TRBD1. The J segment lost 0 bases and the V segment lost 9 bases, leaving 7 bases of the junction unmatched. The CDR3 loop spans 14 amino acids. Germline values: CDR1 SNHLY, CDR2 FYNNEI. In nucleotides, the CDR3 is TGTGCCAGTTGCTTACAGGGGCCTAACTATGGCTACACCTTC. Protein sequence: CASCLQGPNYGYTF. Using reference TRBV2 and TRBJ1-2 for the parts outside the CDR3, the full variable domain is EPEVTQTPSHQVTQMGQEVILRCVPISNHLYFYWYRQILGQKVEFLVSFYNNEISEKSEIFDDQFSVERPDGSNFTLKIRSTKLEDSAMYFCASCLQGPNYGYTFGSGTRLTVV.

This clonotype appeared a few times. Given a much more abundant clone one base away, this may be a read error. The gene calls are TRBV6-5 and TRBJ2-1; 8 bases align to TRBD2. Germline V gene sequence: CDR1 MNHEY, CDR2 SVGAGI. Unmatched junction bases numbered 9, after V lost 7 bases and J lost 7 bases. The CDR3 is 14 amino acids. The CDR3 loop is CASTVSGSWNEQFF. CDR3 DNA: TGTGCCAGCACTGTAAGCGGGAGTTGGAATGAGCAGTTCTTC.

The CDR3 DNA sequence: TGTGCCAGCAGCCGGCCACGGGGACAAGGCTACACCTTC. Encoded protein: CASSRPRGQGYTF. This chain links TRBV11-2 with TRBJ1-2, with a possible D match to TRBD1 (6 bases). The CDR3 loop spans 13 amino acids. Germline loops: CDR1 SGHAT, CDR2 FQNNGV. Trimming shortened V by 5 bases and J by 8 bases, and 15 bases separated the two germline ends.

The sample holds many counts of this clonotype. The rearrangement uses TRBV12-3 or TRBV12-4 and TRBJ1-2, with D perhaps TRBD1 (5 bases). The CDR3 has 13 residues. V was pared by 6 bases and J by 3 bases, with 11 bases between. DNA for the CDR3: TGTGCCAGCAGCCCTACCAGGGACTATGGCTACACCTTC. Translating it yields CASSPTRDYGYTF.

The J gene is TRBJ1-2, the V gene TRBV20-1; D is possibly TRBD1 (6 bases). Deletions cut 0 bases from V and 4 bases from J, with 24 bases between. Germline V lookup: CDR1 DFQATT, CDR2 SNEGSKA (reference sequence). This CDR3 comprises 18 residues. The CDR3 DNA sequence: TGCAGTGCTAGAGACCCCGAGCAGAGTCCGCAGGGGCCCTATGGCTACACCTTC. This codes for CSARDPEQSPQGPYGYTF.

The chain employs TRBV15 and TRBJ2-4, with 8 bases aligning to TRBD2. The CDR3 is 17 amino acids. CDR1 and CDR2 (germline): LNHNV, YYDKDF (reference sequence). The trim removed 1 base at V and 1 base at J, leaving 6 bases unmatched. As DNA, the CDR3 is TGTGCCACCAGCAGAGCTGGGACGGGAGGGGCCAAAAACATTCAGTACTTC. Its protein is CATSRAGTGGAKNIQYF.

The V gene is TRBV10-3, the J gene TRBJ2-1; no clear D gene. Germline CDR1 reads ENHRY; CDR2 reads SYGVKD. This CDR3 region has 15 residues. V was clipped by 4 bases and J by 2 bases, with 12 bases between them. CDR3 in amino acids: CAISASEHAYNEQFF. The CDR3, as DNA: TGTGCCATCAGTGCCTCGGAGCACGCCTACAATGAGCAGTTCTTC.

CDR3 DNA sequence: TGCAGCGTTGCCCCTGGACAGGAGGGGCGCGAGCAGTACTTC. Its protein product is CSVAPGQEGREQYF. The rearrangement uses TRBV29-1 and TRBJ2-7; the D gene is possibly TRBD1 (7 bases). The germline V gene has CDR1 SQVTM and CDR2 ANQGSEA. The CDR3 is 14 amino acids. Between the trimmed V and J ends, which lost 4 bases and 6 bases, there was a span of 19 bases.

As regards this clonotype: An end of the junction differs from the germline gene, which may be a read error. The DNA of the CDR3 is TGTGTCAGCAGGCGCGGGGGCATTAGCACAGATGTGCAGTATTTT. This codes for CVSRRGGISTDVQYF. The chain carries TRBV12-3 or TRBV12-4 and TRBJ2-3; D is perhaps TRBD2 (7 bases). This CDR3 spans 15 amino acids.

The chain links TRBV20-1 to TRBJ2-3; D might be TRBD2 (5 bases). Germline CDR1 reads DFQATT; CDR2 reads SNEGSKA (reference sequence). This CDR3 is built from 14 residues. Trimming removed 5 bases from V and 7 bases from J, with 19 bases in between. CDR3 nucleotides: TGCAGTGCTCCCACAACTAGGTATCCTAATACGCAGTATTTT. This gives the protein CSAPTTRYPNTQYF.

The V and J genes are TRBV3-1 and TRBJ1-4, with 7 bases identical to TRBD1. The CDR3 runs to 15 residues. V lost 4 bases and J lost 0; bases outside the gene matches: 2. CDR1 is LGHDT, CDR2 YNNKEL, per germline (reference sequence). The CDR3 DNA reads as TGTGCCAGCAGCCCCCAGGGGGCAACTAATGAAAAACTGTTTTTT. Amino acids: CASSPQGATNEKLFF.

This chain connects TRBV4-3 to TRBJ1-1, with D possibly matching TRBD1 (6 bases). The CDR3 spans 15 residues. Germline lookup yields CDR1 LGHNA and CDR2 YSLEER. Trimming stripped 0 bases from V and 9 bases from J, with 17 bases between. CDR3 sequence: CASSQELTTGSKAFF. CDR3 bases: TGCGCCAGCAGCCAAGAATTGACGACAGGATCGAAAGCTTTCTTT.

This chain connects TRBV14 to TRBJ2-1; D gene ambiguous. This CDR3 has 15 residues. V lost 1 base and J lost 7, with 14 bases in between. Germline values: CDR1 SGHDN, CDR2 FVKESK. The CDR3: CASSQGSGVGNEQFF. The CDR3 bases are TGTGCCAGCAGCCAAGGGTCTGGCGTCGGGAATGAGCAGTTCTTC. Looking up the rest from reference TRBV14 and TRBJ2-1 gives the full variable domain: EAGVTQFPSHSVIEKGQTVTLRCDPISGHDNLYWYRRVMGKEIKFLLHFVKESKQDESGMPNNRFLAERTGGTYSTLKVQPAELEDSGVYFCASSQGSGVGNEQFFGPGTRLTVL.

The chain employs TRBV4-1 and TRBJ2-4, with 8 bases lining up with TRBD2. Near its end, the DNA agrees better with TRBJ2-7, so the J call may be wrong. In germline, CDR1 is MGHRA, CDR2 YSYEKL. There are 15 residues in the CDR3. The DNA for the CDR3 is TGCGCCAGCAGCCCCCGCTGGACTAGCAGCTACGAGCAGTACTTC. Protein sequence: CASSPRWTSSYEQYF.

In its sample, this clonotype was seen once. In nucleotides, the CDR3 is TGTGCCAGCAGCGCTCGGGGGGGGACAGACTTCTACGAGCAGTACTTC. This gives the protein CASSARGGTDFYEQYF. The chain carries TRBV2 and TRBJ2-4; TRBD2 might be the D (8 bases). The J call is uncertain, as TRBJ2-7 better fits the DNA end. The CDR3 is 16 residues long. Germline V CDR1 and CDR2: SNHLY, FYNNEI.

The J gene is TRBJ2-3, the V gene TRBV25-1, with TRBD2 matching 14 bases. V was clipped by 4 bases and J by 0 bases; unmatched bases: 15. Germline V gives CDR1 MGHDK, CDR2 SYGVNS. This CDR3 comprises 21 residues. As DNA, the CDR3 is TGTGCCAGCAGTGGCAGGGAAGAGACTAGCGGGAGGGTCCGTAGCACAGATACGCAGTATTTT. Encoded protein: CASSGREETSGRVRSTDTQYF.

This chain uses TRBV18 with TRBJ2-5; D unresolved. Trimming removed 3 bases at V and 2 bases at J, with 10 bases between. CDR1 and CDR2 (germline): KGHSH, LQKENI. The length of the CDR3 is 14 residues. CDR3 bases: TGTGCCAGCTCACCCGATGACAAGCAAGAGACCCAGTACTTC. Translation: CASSPDDKQETQYF.

This chain uses TRBV27 with TRBJ2-5; TRBD2 agrees at 7 bases. This CDR3 has 16 residues. Trimming took 5 bases from V and 3 from J; bases not matched to a gene: 12. CDR1 and CDR2 from the germline V gene are MNHEY and SMNVEV (reference sequence). The CDR3 reads CASSRPAGRGEETQYF. The CDR3, as DNA: TGTGCCAGCAGTCGCCCAGCAGGCCGGGGGGAAGAGACCCAGTACTTC.

J is TRBJ2-3 and V is TRBV12-3 or TRBV12-4, with D perhaps TRBD2 (6 bases). V was clipped by 6 bases and J by 1 base, with 26 bases between them. CDR3 length equals 19 residues. CDR3 amino acids: CASSPPRRGLKMGTDTQYF. CDR3 nucleotides: TGTGCCAGCAGCCCCCCCCGGCGGGGACTCAAAATGGGCACAGATACGCAGTATTTT.

The DNA for the CDR3 is TGTGCCAGCAGCTTAGATCTGGGGAAGGGGTACGAGCAGTACTTC. Its translation: CASSLDLGKGYEQYF. The rearrangement links TRBV7-2 to TRBJ2-7, with D possibly matching TRBD1 (5 bases). Trimming took 1 base from V and 4 from J, leaving 14 bases between them. Germline-derived CDR1 and CDR2 are SGHTA and FQGNSA. The CDR3 has 15 residues.